This passage covers 26 T cell receptor beta chains from one sample sequenced in a study of early T cells in non-severe SARS-CoV-2 infection (TCRdb year 2021). The protocol used for the library was 5' RACE. The data were produced on a NextSeq 500. TCRdb cleaned the public reads at Q25 with fastp, built clones with MiXCR and kept in-frame beta chains. Every CDR3 protein is listed once, alongside the most common genes and DNA of its rows. A total of 43,000 or so distinct CDR3 sequences appear in this sample, roughly 7% of them only once. The top ten clonotypes cover more than 7.5% of the sample. Sequencing input: whole blood. The receptors come from an adult who was a healthcare worker with PCR-confirmed SARS-CoV-2 infection or an uninfected control (not recorded which).

The sample holds a few counts of this clonotype. The rearrangement links TRBV2 to TRBJ2-1; D uncertain. V shed 8 bases and J shed 5 bases, with 22 bases lying between them. The germline V gene has CDR1 SNHLY and CDR2 FYNNEI. CDR3 length: 16 residues. This CDR3 is CASVDPTASTNNEQFF. The DNA for the CDR3 is TGTGCCAGCGTAGACCCTACAGCAAGTACTAACAATGAGCAGTTCTTC.

This clonotype was seen ten or more times. The V gene is TRBV27, the J gene TRBJ1-2; 7 nucleotides agree with TRBD1. From germline, CDR1 is MNHEY and CDR2 SMNVEV (reference sequence). The CDR3 contains 12 residues. Germline trimming cut 7 bases from V and 4 bases from J; bases unmatched to any gene: 3. The CDR3 DNA reads TGTGCCAGCACAGGGGGGGGCTATGGCTACACCTTC. Its protein product is CASTGGGYGYTF.

The gene calls are TRBV18 and TRBJ1-1, with D maybe TRBD1 (6 bases). Trimming shortened V by 6 bases and J by 1 base, and 9 bases separated the two germline ends. Germline lookup yields CDR1 KGHSH and CDR2 LQKENI. This CDR3 has 13 amino acids. DNA of the CDR3: TGTGCCAGCTCGGACAGCGCGAACACTGAAGCTTTCTTT. Its translation is CASSDSANTEAFF.

The sample holds many counts of this clonotype. The rearrangement uses TRBV29-1 and TRBJ1-1; TRBD1 aligns across 7 bases. CDR1 is SQVTM and CDR2 is ANQGSEA in the germline V gene. The junction had 4 bases not matched to a gene; V was cut back by 5 bases and J by 4 bases. The CDR3 has 12 residues. As DNA, the CDR3 is TGCAGCGTTACAGGGGAGGGCACTGAAGCTTTCTTT. This codes for CSVTGEGTEAFF.

This clonotype was picked up a small number of times. This chain joins TRBV3-1 and TRBJ2-7; weak D call: TRBD2 (6 bases). With 4 bases removed from V and 6 bases from J, the gap between germline ends came to 13 bases. In germline, CDR1 is LGHDT, CDR2 YNNKEL (reference sequence). The CDR3 sequence is 13 residues long. This chain's CDR3 is CASSRRGLGEQYF. The CDR3, as DNA: TGTGCCAGCAGCCGACGGGGGTTAGGCGAGCAGTACTTC.

This clonotype was picked up a small number of times. The chain links TRBV2 to TRBJ1-1; unclear D gene. The CDR3 has 14 residues. From germline, CDR1 is SNHLY and CDR2 FYNNEI. V was pared by 3 bases and J by 5 bases, with 13 bases between. The DNA for the CDR3 is TGTGCCAGCAGTGATGGGGTGGGAAAGACTGAAGCTTTCTTT. This codes for CASSDGVGKTEAFF.

About this clonotype: At one end the junction does not follow the germline gene, possibly because of a read error. The chain couples TRBV3-1 to TRBJ2-6, with a tentative D call TRBD2 (5 bases). The CDR3 sequence is 12 residues long. Germline loops: CDR1 LGHDT, CDR2 YNNKEL (reference sequence). In DNA, the CDR3 is TGTGCCAGCAGCCAAGGGTCGAGGGTCCTGATTTTC. Protein: CASSQGSRVLIF.

This clonotype was detected many times. This chain uses TRBV20-1 with TRBJ2-1; 8 bases are shared with TRBD2. Germline trimming cut 5 bases from V and 5 bases from J; bases unmatched to any gene: 8. Germline CDR1 reads DFQATT; CDR2 reads SNEGSKA (reference sequence). CDR3 length: 14 residues. The CDR3 sequence is CSAPRRGGNNEQFF. CDR3 nucleotides: TGCAGTGCTCCCCGCCGGGGGGGAAACAATGAGCAGTTCTTC.

This clonotype was observed at least ten times. The V call is TRBV6-5, the J call TRBJ2-1; TRBD2 matches at 10 bases. V dropped 0 bases and J dropped 7; count of bases not matched to a gene: 6. The CDR3 runs 16 residues. Germline CDR1 MNHEY, CDR2 SVGAGI. The DNA of the CDR3 is TGTGCCAGCAGTTACTCTAACCTAGCGGGGGTTAATGAGCAGTTCTTC. Residues: CASSYSNLAGVNEQFF.

There are a few counts of this clonotype. The genes are TRBV5-1 and TRBJ1-2; 8 nucleotides match TRBD1. The ends lost 4 bases at V and 4 bases at J; junction bases unmatched: 9. Germline assignment: CDR1 SGHRS and CDR2 YFSETQ. The CDR3 spans 15 residues. The CDR3, as DNA: TGCGCCAGCAGCACGGACAGGGAGATTACCTATGGCTACACCTTC. It encodes CASSTDREITYGYTF. Drawing the rest from reference TRBV5-1 and TRBJ1-2, the complete variable domain is KAGVTQTPRYLIKTRGQQVTLSCSPISGHRSVSWYQQTPGQGLQFLFEYFSETQRNKGNFPGRFSGRQFSNSRSEMNVSTLELGDSALYLCASSTDREITYGYTFGSGTRLTVV.

This clonotype has just a few counts. The V call is TRBV30, the J call TRBJ2-1, with TRBD2 identical over 13 bases. Germline V gives CDR1 GTSNPN, CDR2 SVGIG (reference sequence). The length of the CDR3 is 13 residues. Trimming cost V 3 bases and J 9 bases; bases outside gene matches: 2. CDR3 sequence (DNA): TGTGCCTGGAGACTAGCGGGGGGGCGTGAGCAGTTCTTC. Its protein is CAWRLAGGREQFF.

This clonotype was detected ten times or more. The J gene is TRBJ1-2, the V gene TRBV12-3 or TRBV12-4; D ambiguous. This CDR3 has 15 amino acids. The V end was cut by 5 bases, the J end by 4 bases, with 17 bases between. DNA of the CDR3: TGTGCCAGCAGTCCCCCGTCGGAAGGGCTCTATGGCTACACCTTC. Translated: CASSPPSEGLYGYTF.

This clonotype came up many times. The V and J genes are TRBV5-1 and TRBJ2-1, with 11 nucleotides matching TRBD1. This CDR3 comprises 16 residues. V shed 4 bases, J shed 3 bases, and the junction held 6 bases outside the gene matches. The V gene's germline CDR1 is SGHRS and CDR2 YFSETQ. The CDR3: CASSTQGQGVYNEQFF. Written as DNA, the CDR3 is TGCGCCAGCAGCACGCAGGGACAGGGGGTCTACAATGAGCAGTTCTTC. Based on the CDR3 plus reference TRBV5-1 and TRBJ2-1, the full variable domain is KAGVTQTPRYLIKTRGQQVTLSCSPISGHRSVSWYQQTPGQGLQFLFEYFSETQRNKGNFPGRFSGRQFSNSRSEMNVSTLELGDSALYLCASSTQGQGVYNEQFFGPGTRLTVL.

The sample holds many counts of this clonotype. The J gene is TRBJ2-2, the V gene TRBV15; D call uncertain. Germline V gene sequence: CDR1 LNHNV, CDR2 YYDKDF (reference sequence). CDR3 length equals 11 residues. The V end lost 8 bases, the J end lost 8 bases, and 9 bases lay between the germline ends. The CDR3 spells CATQRSGELFF. DNA for the CDR3: TGTGCCACCCAGAGATCTGGGGAGCTGTTTTTT.

The sample holds a few counts of this clonotype. The chain carries TRBV4-2 and TRBJ2-3; tentative D call: TRBD2 (6 bases). Germline V CDR1 and CDR2: LGHNA, YNFKEQ. Deletions cut 1 base from V and 6 bases from J, with 20 bases between. This CDR3 has 17 residues. As DNA, the CDR3 is TGTGCCAGCAGCCAAGCCCTAGCGTTCGGTGTCGTCGATACGCAGTATTTT. Amino acid sequence: CASSQALAFGVVDTQYF.

In the case of this clonotype: One end of the junction varies from germline; a read error may be responsible. This chain uses TRBV7-9 with TRBJ2-7; D gene unclear. Germline V gene data show CDR1 as SEHNR and CDR2 as FQNEAQ (reference sequence). The CDR3 is made up of 11 amino acids. CDR3 residues: CANSLFYEQYF. The CDR3 nucleotides are TGTGCCAACAGCCTCTTCTACGAGCAGTACTTC.

This clonotype has a handful of counts. This CDR3 is CASSGTGGGQPQHF. CDR3 bases: TGTGCCAGCTCCGGGACAGGGGGCGGTCAGCCCCAGCATTTT. V gene TRBV12-3 or TRBV12-4 combines with J gene TRBJ1-5; TRBD1 aligns across 12 bases. This CDR3 comprises 14 residues. V shed 8 bases, J shed 6 bases, and the junction held 5 bases outside the gene matches.

This clonotype was found many times. CDR3 DNA: TGTGCCAGCAGTTCGAGGGACGTAGGAGACACTGAAGCTTTCTTT. It specifies CASSSRDVGDTEAFF. The chain recombines TRBV27 with TRBJ1-1; possible D gene TRBD1, 5 bases. Germline V gene data show CDR1 as MNHEY and CDR2 as SMNVEV (reference sequence). The CDR3 covers 15 residues. V dropped 4 bases and J dropped 3 bases, with 15 bases sitting between them.

Ten or more counts support this clonotype. This chain joins TRBV29-1 and TRBJ1-1; 7 nucleotides match TRBD1. CDR1 and CDR2 (germline): SQVTM, ANQGSEA. This CDR3 spans 15 amino acids. The ends lost 4 bases at V and 1 base at J; junction bases unmatched: 9. CDR3 nucleotides: TGCAGCGTTGGGGGCCCGACAGGGAAGAACACTGAAGCTTTCTTT. Its translation: CSVGGPTGKNTEAFF.

In its sample, this clonotype was seen a few times. The chain links TRBV28 to TRBJ2-2, with 9 nucleotides matching TRBD2. Germline-derived CDR1 and CDR2 are MDHEN and SYDVKM. V lost 5 bases and J lost 3; bases outside the gene matches: 4. The CDR3 sequence is 15 residues long. The DNA of the CDR3 is TGTGCCAGCAGTATAGCGGGGGCCCACACCGGGGAGCTGTTTTTT. Protein: CASSIAGAHTGELFF.

A few counts support this clonotype. The J gene is TRBJ1-4, the V gene TRBV5-1, with 7 bases aligning to TRBD1. Germline CDR1 SGHRS, CDR2 YFSETQ. The CDR3 runs to 14 residues. Trimming at V came to 4 bases and at J to 2 bases, leaving 2 bases not matched to a gene. This chain's CDR3 is CASSPTGTNEKLFF. CDR3 in DNA: TGCGCCAGCAGCCCGACAGGGACTAATGAAAAACTGTTTTTT.

The chain recombines TRBV7-2 with TRBJ2-6; perhaps TRBD1 as D (6 bases). V was clipped by 5 bases and J by 0 bases, with 14 bases between them. CDR3 length equals 17 residues. CDR1 is SGHTA, CDR2 FQGNSA, per germline. Written as DNA, the CDR3 is TGTGCCAGCAGCCCTCCGGGACAAACCTCTGGGGCCAACGTCCTGACTTTC. It is translated as CASSPPGQTSGANVLTF.

This clonotype was detected many times. This chain uses TRBV13 with TRBJ1-5; 9 bases agree with TRBD1. The trim removed 7 bases at V and 0 bases at J, leaving 7 bases unmatched. Germline V gene data show CDR1 as PRHDT and CDR2 as FYEKMQ (reference sequence). The CDR3 covers 16 residues. The CDR3 nucleotides read TGTGCCAGCAAGGGGGACAGGGTCTATAGCAATCAGCCCCAGCATTTT. Its translation is CASKGDRVYSNQPQHF.

The chain is built from TRBV29-1 and TRBJ1-3; D is undetermined. Trimming left V 4 bases short and J 0 bases short, with 4 bases between. The CDR3 length is 12 residues. Germline-derived CDR1 and CDR2 are SQVTM and ANQGSEA. The CDR3 bases are TGCAGCGTTGCAGACTCTGGAAACACCATATATTTT. Translating it yields CSVADSGNTIYF. Looking up the rest from reference TRBV29-1 and TRBJ1-3 gives the full variable domain: SAVISQKPSRDICQRGTSLTIQCQVDSQVTMMFWYRQQPGQSLTLIATANQGSEATYESGFVIDKFPISRPNLTFSTLTVSNMSPEDSSIYLCSVADSGNTIYFGEGSWLTVV.

In this sample, this clonotype turned up many times. The chain carries TRBV7-2 and TRBJ1-5; 7 bases map to TRBD1. Germline V gene lookup returns CDR1 SGHTA and CDR2 FQGNSA. Germline trimming cut 5 bases from V and 4 bases from J; bases unmatched to any gene: 8. The CDR3 sequence is 15 residues long. The CDR3 sequence is CASSQMTGKNQPQHF. CDR3 nucleotides: TGTGCCAGCAGCCAGATGACAGGGAAGAATCAGCCCCAGCATTTT.

The chain is built from TRBV3-1 and TRBJ2-5; D is possibly TRBD1 or TRBD2 (5 bases each). V lost 1 base to trimming and J lost 1 base, with 7 bases between them. This CDR3 contains 14 residues. Germline V gene lookup returns CDR1 LGHDT and CDR2 YNNKEL (reference sequence). CDR3 amino acids: CASSQGGAQETQYF. The CDR3 DNA sequence: TGTGCCAGCAGCCAAGGAGGGGCCCAAGAGACCCAGTACTTC.